Sequencing of this T cell receptor (beta chain) was carried out in a study of T cells in Graves' hyperthyroidism and ophthalmopathy. Study-level points and caveats: Ophthalmopathy got predicted by the model a median around six months before its onset.

Per the germline V gene, CDR1 is MDHEN and CDR2 is SYDVKM. The V segment lost 10 bases and the J segment 3 bases; nucleotides outside the gene matches: 12. The CDR3 extends over 16 amino acids. Amplification targeted TCR beta CDR3 regions from RNA transcripts. An initial round of RT-PCR targeting the TCR CDR3 relied on the HTBI primer set. One entry per CDR3 protein results from TCRdb running MiXCR on the multiplex PCR reads. The repertoire has more than 500,000 distinct CDR3 sequences, 15% to 20% of them found once; the top ten carry 25% to 30%. This clonotype was observed many times. Antigen specificity is unknown.

The chain recombines TRBV28 with TRBJ2-3, with TRBD1 matching 11 bases. The sample consisted of blood. The clonotype originates from a woman aged 30 to 39 with Graves' ophthalmopathy. CDR3 DNA sequence: TGTGCCACCGCGAGGACAGGGGGCGGGGATACAGATACGCAGTATTTT. This sequence encodes CATARTGGGDTDTQYF.